This is a list of T cell receptor beta chains from one sample in a study of cytotoxic CD8 clonotypes in ibrutinib-treated CLL. The assay was immunoSEQ multiplex PCR, and TCRdb's table has in-frame clones only and misses some. The repertoire holds tens of thousands of clones, with just over 85% as singletons. Source: PBMCs, taken before ibrutinib treatment. These receptors originate from a human donor with chronic lymphocytic leukemia. The CDR3 runs from the conserved cysteine through the conserved F or W. A D gene is named only where the DNA matches it firmly. Clone size is given for some rows only: seen once, a few or many times, or a class if the clone is expanded.

d_call,v_call,clone_size,j_call,cdr3_aa,cdr3_nt
TRBD1,TRBV5-1,-,TRBJ2-5,CASKGTGVETQYF,TGCGCCAGCAAGGGTACAGGGGTGGAGACCCAGTACTTC
-,TRBV9,once,TRBJ1-2,CASSPGDPRTQGYTF,TGTGCCAGCAGCCCCGGGGACCCCCGTACCCAAGGCTACACCTTC
-,TRBV29-1,-,TRBJ2-1,CSVEVRGGNNEQFF,TGCAGCGTTGAAGTCCGTGGTGGGAACAATGAGCAGTTCTTC
TRBD2,TRBV7-9,-,TRBJ2-7,CASSPRTSGESYEQYF,TGTGCCAGCAGCCCCCGGACTAGCGGGGAATCCTACGAGCAGTACTTC
-,TRBV14,-,TRBJ2-7,CASSQGRMGLRGSYEQYF,TGTGCCAGCAGCCAGGGCCGGATGGGTTTGAGGGGGTCCTACGAGCAGTACTTC
TRBD2,TRBV18,-,TRBJ2-7,CASSYFSSGIDREQYF,TGTGCCAGCTCATACTTTTCTAGCGGGATAGATAGGGAGCAGTACTTC
-,TRBV7-8,-,TRBJ2-7,CASSLSSVYEQYF,TGTGCCAGCAGCTTAAGTAGCGTGTACGAGCAGTACTTC
-,TRBV18,-,TRBJ2-7,CASSPTGYYEQYF,TGTGCCAGCTCACCAACAGGTTACTACGAGCAGTACTTC
TRBD1,TRBV7-2,-,TRBJ1-2,CASSGTEGLYGYTF,TGTGCCAGCAGCGGGACAGAGGGACTCTATGGCTACACCTTC
TRBD1,TRBV23-1,-,TRBJ2-7,CASSQSETGTLSVGYEQYF,TGCGCCAGCAGTCAATCAGAGACAGGGACATTATCCGTCGGGTACGAGCAGTACTTC
TRBD1,TRBV29-1,-,TRBJ1-5,CSVETGGRQPQHF,TGCAGCGTCGAGACAGGGGGACGGCAGCCCCAGCATTTT
-,TRBV6-5,-,TRBJ1-1,CASSRHMNTEAFF,TGTGCCAGCAGTCGTCATATGAACACTGAAGCTTTCTTT
TRBD2,TRBV15,-,TRBJ2-7,CATSRSGGAYEQYF,TGTGCCACCAGCAGGAGTGGGGGGGCCTACGAGCAGTACTTC
TRBD2,TRBV5-1,-,TRBJ2-5,CASSSGALQETQYF,TGCGCCAGCAGCAGCGGGGCACTCCAAGAGACCCAGTACTTC
TRBD1,TRBV2,-,TRBJ1-4,CASSLRDRQVF,TGTGCCAGCAGTCTCCGGGACAGACAAGTTTTT
TRBD2,TRBV6-1,-,TRBJ2-1,CASSEARLAVYSYNEQFF,TGTGCCAGCAGTGAAGCCCGACTAGCGGTATACTCCTACAATGAGCAGTTCTTC
-,TRBV6-5,-,TRBJ2-7,CASSPDQLGEQYF,TGTGCCAGCAGCCCGGACCAACTTGGTGAGCAGTACTTC
-,TRBV9,-,TRBJ2-3,CASSVGRQWSPGAYTDTQYF,TGTGCCAGCAGCGTAGGGCGACAGTGGTCCCCCGGCGCTTACACAGATACGCAGTATTTT
-,TRBV4-1,-,TRBJ1-2,CASSQDWGANYGYTF,TGCGCCAGCAGCCAAGATTGGGGTGCTAACTATGGCTACACCTTC
-,TRBV5-6,-,TRBJ1-5,CASSLTAVTKPDNQPQHF,TGTGCCAGCAGCTTGACAGCCGTGACGAAGCCAGACAATCAGCCCCAGCATTTT
-,TRBV19,-,TRBJ1-5,CASSIPQQGAGQPQHF,TGTGCCAGTAGTATACCCCAGCAGGGTGCCGGTCAGCCCCAGCATTTT
TRBD2,TRBV7-2,once,TRBJ2-1,CASSAQLAGGNEQFF,TGTGCCAGCAGCGCCCAACTAGCGGGAGGGAATGAGCAGTTCTTC
-,TRBV11-3,few,TRBJ2-3,CASSLDRGTQYF,TGTGCCAGCAGCTTAGACCGGGGTACGCAGTATTTT
-,TRBV7-2,-,TRBJ1-2,CASSLAVSDGYTF,TGTGCCAGCAGCTTAGCGGTGTCTGATGGCTACACCTTC
-,TRBV27,once,TRBJ2-1,CASSLDPGNHNEQFF,TGTGCCAGCAGTTTAGACCCAGGAAACCACAATGAGCAGTTCTTC
TRBD1,TRBV9,-,TRBJ1-2,CASSVAGGQGVYGYTF,TGTGCCAGCAGCGTAGCGGGGGGACAGGGTGTCTATGGCTACACCTTC
TRBD2,TRBV5-1,-,TRBJ2-3,CASSVAGGPDTQYF,TGCGCCAGCAGCGTAGCGGGAGGGCCAGATACGCAGTATTTT
TRBD1,TRBV28,-,TRBJ2-7,CASARQGASYEQYF,TGTGCCAGCGCAAGACAGGGGGCGTCCTACGAGCAGTACTTC